Presented here are 24 T cell receptor beta chains from one specimen sequenced in a study of blood T cell repertoires in COVID-19. Assay used: immunoSEQ multiplex PCR; TCRdb lists only in-frame clones, some missing. The repertoire holds about 290,000 clones, around 90% seen once, with 1.7% in the top ten. The sequencing input was PBMCs or T cells enriched from blood (not recorded which). The receptor source for this set is a middle-aged woman who had recovered from COVID-19.

This clone was found once. This sequence joins TRBV5-1 and TRBJ2-1, with 12 positions matching TRBD2. Germline assignment: CDR1 SGHRS and CDR2 YFSETQ. This CDR3 has 15 amino acids. V was pared by 2 bases and J by 9 bases, with 6 bases of the junction left unmatched. This chain's CDR3 is CASSFRTSGNGEQFF. In DNA, the CDR3 is TGCGCCAGCAGCTTCCGGACTAGCGGGAATGGTGAGCAGTTCTTC.

The rearrangement links TRBV11-3 to TRBJ1-1; no clear D. Trimming left V 5 bases short and J 0 bases short, with 7 bases between. The germline gives CDR1 SGHNT, CDR2 YENEEA. There are 13 residues in the CDR3. The CDR3 sequence: CASSIGMNTEAFF. DNA of the CDR3: TGTGCCAGCAGCATCGGGATGAACACTGAAGCTTTCTTT.

The chain has TRBV2 and TRBJ1-3, with D tentatively TRBD1 (5 bases). V was pared by 3 bases and J by 0 bases, with 12 bases between. The germline CDR1 and CDR2 sequences are SNHLY and FYNNEI. The CDR3 has 16 amino acids. The CDR3 coding sequence is TGTGCCAGCAGTGAGTTGGGGCCTCACTCTGGAAACACCATATATTTT. Its protein product is CASSELGPHSGNTIYF.

V gene TRBV18 combines with J gene TRBJ2-7; D perhaps matches TRBD1 (6 bases). The V end was cut by 4 bases, the J end by 2 bases, with 12 bases between. The CDR3 contains 14 residues. The germline CDR1 and CDR2 sequences are KGHSH and LQKENI. CDR3 residues: CASSLDRTTYEQYF. The DNA for the CDR3 is TGTGCCAGCTCACTCGACAGGACAACCTACGAGCAGTACTTC. Based on the CDR3 plus reference TRBV18 and TRBJ2-7, the full variable domain is NAGVMQNPRHLVRRRGQEARLRCSPMKGHSHVYWYRQLPEEGLKFMVYLQKENIIDESGMPKERFSAEFPKEGPSILRIQQVVRGDSAAYFCASSLDRTTYEQYFGPGTRLTVT.

This chain connects TRBV18 to TRBJ2-5; 8 nucleotides align to TRBD2. CDR1 KGHSH and CDR2 LQKENI come from the germline V gene. Germline trimming cut 4 bases from V and 1 base from J; bases unmatched to any gene: 5. CDR3 length: 15 amino acids. DNA of the CDR3: TGTGCCAGCTCACTATTACTAGCGGTCCAAGAGACCCAGTACTTC. As protein: CASSLLLAVQETQYF.

The rearrangement links TRBV27 to TRBJ1-2, with D possibly matching TRBD1 (6 bases). The CDR3 is made up of 13 amino acids. Deletions cut 4 bases from V and 8 bases from J, with 14 bases between. CDR1 and CDR2 (germline): MNHEY, SMNVEV (reference sequence). DNA for the CDR3: TGTGCCAGCAGTTCTTCAGGGGTGCACGGCTACACCTTC. Translating it yields CASSSSGVHGYTF.

In nucleotides, the CDR3 is TGTGCCACAAGGGAGGGTCCCGACGAGCAGTACTTC. Translation gives CATREGPDEQYF. This sequence joins TRBV6-5 and TRBJ2-7; 7 nucleotides match TRBD2. The CDR3 contains 12 residues. The V segment lost 10 bases and the J segment 5 bases; nucleotides outside the gene matches: 8. In germline, CDR1 is MNHEY, CDR2 SVGAGI.

The rearrangement uses TRBV10-3 and TRBJ1-5; perhaps TRBD1 as D (5 bases). Germline CDR1 ENHRY, CDR2 SYGVKD. V dropped 3 bases and J dropped 7 bases, with 19 bases sitting between them. The CDR3 runs 16 residues. Here the CDR3 reads CAISDLGQGSLQPQHF. In DNA form, the CDR3 reads TGTGCCATCAGTGACCTAGGGCAGGGAAGTTTACAGCCCCAGCATTTT.

The chain couples TRBV29-1 to TRBJ2-5; D unresolved. The CDR3 sequence is 10 residues long. Trimming shortened V by 0 bases and J by 10 bases, and 6 bases separated the two germline ends. Germline V gene data show CDR1 as SQVTM and CDR2 as ANQGSEA. CDR3 sequence reads: CSVEELVQYF. Written as DNA, the CDR3 is TGCAGCGTTGAAGAGTTAGTCCAGTACTTC.

V is TRBV30 and J is TRBJ2-5, with 8 nucleotides matching TRBD1. The V gene's germline CDR1 is GTSNPN and CDR2 SVGIG (reference sequence). The CDR3 contains 13 residues. J was trimmed by 3 bases and V by 3 bases; bases with no gene match: 3. The DNA of the CDR3 is TGTGCCTGGAGCCGACAGGGGAAAGAGACCCAGTACTTC. This codes for CAWSRQGKETQYF.

The chain is built from TRBV9 and TRBJ2-1; TRBD2 aligns across 13 bases. Germline CDR1 is SGDLS and CDR2 is YYNGEE. J was trimmed by 9 bases and V by 2 bases; bases with no gene match: 8. The CDR3 has 16 residues. The CDR3 loop reads CASSVSGTSGKAEQFF. CDR3 nucleotides: TGTGCCAGCAGCGTTTCCGGGACTAGCGGGAAAGCTGAGCAGTTCTTC.

This clone showed up just a few times. In DNA form, the CDR3 reads TGTGCCAGCAGCTTACAGTCGTCCCCCCGCAAATACTATGGCTACACCTTC. This codes for CASSLQSSPRKYYGYTF. The chain joins TRBV7-2 to TRBJ1-2; D unclear. CDR3 size: 17 residues. The germline V gene encodes CDR1 SGHTA and CDR2 FQGNSA. Trimming shortened V by 2 bases and J by 3 bases, and 19 bases separated the two germline ends.

The chain couples TRBV5-1 to TRBJ2-7; 9 bases fit TRBD2. The ends lost 5 bases at V and 5 bases at J; junction bases unmatched: 8. The CDR3 loop spans 14 amino acids. CDR1 and CDR2 (germline): SGHRS, YFSETQ. The CDR3 sequence is CASRVLAGDNEQYF. CDR3 sequence (DNA): TGCGCCAGCAGAGTGTTAGCGGGAGACAACGAGCAGTACTTC.

The rearrangement links TRBV6-2 or TRBV6-3 to TRBJ2-3; 9 positions match TRBD1. Trimming removed 6 bases from V and 3 bases from J; junction bases left unmatched: 13. This CDR3 spans 17 amino acids. Germline V lookup: CDR1 MNHEY, CDR2 SVGEGT. CDR3 in amino acids: CASSPGTGRRRTDTQYF. The CDR3 DNA reads TGTGCCAGCAGCCCCGGGACAGGGAGAAGAAGAACAGATACGCAGTATTTT.

This clone was recorded once. The chain has TRBV5-1 and TRBJ1-2; D not certain. V shed 5 bases and J shed 6 bases, with 11 bases lying between them. This CDR3 spans 12 amino acids. CDR1 and CDR2 (germline): SGHRS, YFSETQ. The CDR3 spells CASRAGKDGYTF. CDR3 in DNA: TGCGCCAGCAGAGCCGGGAAAGATGGCTACACCTTC.

This sequence joins TRBV21-1 and TRBJ2-1; the table's D call, TRBD2, was not checked against the DNA. TRBV21-1 counts as a pseudogene. This CDR3 comprises 16 residues. The CDR3 region is CASSGSLAGVTNEQFF. For the CDR3, the DNA is TGTGCCAGCAGTGGTTCCCTAGCGGGAGTAACAAATGAGCAGTTCTTC.

This rearrangement joins TRBV5-8 to TRBJ2-1; D is unclear. The CDR3 runs to 14 residues. Per germline, CDR1 SGHTS and CDR2 YDEGEE. V dropped 0 bases and J dropped 6 bases, with 10 bases sitting between them. CDR3 in amino acids: CASSLGKRTNEQFF. The CDR3 nucleotides read TGTGCCAGCAGCTTGGGCAAGCGCACCAATGAGCAGTTCTTC.

The gene calls are TRBV27 and TRBJ1-2; 12 nucleotides line up with TRBD1. Germline values: CDR1 MNHEY, CDR2 SMNVEV (reference sequence). The V segment lost 5 bases and the J segment 6 bases; nucleotides outside the gene matches: 10. The length of the CDR3 is 16 residues. The CDR3 protein is CASSPWDRGRLDGYTF. CDR3 DNA sequence: TGTGCCAGCAGTCCATGGGACAGGGGGCGGCTCGATGGCTACACCTTC.

The table lists this clone with a count of one. CDR3 loop: CASKEGSGANVLTF. The DNA of the CDR3 is TGTGCCAGCAAGGAGGGCTCTGGGGCCAACGTCCTGACTTTC. This chain joins TRBV2 and TRBJ2-6; D perhaps matches TRBD2 (6 bases). Germline V gives CDR1 SNHLY, CDR2 FYNNEI. V lost 7 bases to trimming and J lost 0 bases, with 7 bases between them. The CDR3 runs 14 residues.

The table lists this clone with a count of one. The chain couples TRBV18 to TRBJ1-5; D is undetermined. This CDR3 has 15 amino acids. Per the germline V gene, CDR1 is KGHSH and CDR2 is LQKENI. The germline V and J ends were trimmed by 6 bases and 0 bases, with 12 bases remaining between them. The chain's CDR3 is CASSPGGNSNQPQHF. The CDR3 coding sequence is TGTGCCAGCTCCCCCGGCGGGAATAGCAATCAGCCCCAGCATTTT.

V and J are TRBV10-3 and TRBJ1-1, with D perhaps TRBD1 (6 bases). The CDR3 loop spans 11 amino acids. Germline assignment: CDR1 ENHRY and CDR2 SYGVKD. V shed 10 bases and J shed 7 bases, with 13 bases lying between them. The CDR3 nucleotides are TGTGCCACTTCTCAGGGGTATGAAGCTTTCTTT. It codes for CATSQGYEAFF.

In DNA, the CDR3 is TGTGCCAGCAGCCCGCGCTGGTCGCAAATATTCGAGGACACCGGGGAGCTGTTTTTT. It specifies CASSPRWSQIFEDTGELFF. This chain joins TRBV27 and TRBJ2-2; D not resolved. Germline-derived CDR1 and CDR2 are MNHEY and SMNVEV (reference sequence). This CDR3 region has 19 residues. With 6 bases removed from V and 3 bases from J, the gap between germline ends came to 26 bases.

J is TRBJ2-1 and V is TRBV5-4; 10 bases fit TRBD2. CDR3 length: 15 amino acids. The ends lost 5 bases at V and 6 bases at J; junction bases unmatched: 8. Germline-derived CDR1 and CDR2 are SGHNT and YYREEE (reference sequence). The CDR3 region is CASSFLAGVGNEQFF. Written as DNA, the CDR3 is TGTGCCAGCAGTTTCCTAGCGGGAGTGGGCAATGAGCAGTTCTTC.

In its sample, this clone was seen once. V gene TRBV7-9 combines with J gene TRBJ2-7; D remains ambiguous. V was trimmed by 3 bases and J by 3 bases, leaving 3 bases between them. Germline CDR1 reads SEHNR; CDR2 reads FQNEAQ (reference sequence). The CDR3 contains 11 residues. CDR3 DNA: TGTGCCAGCAGCTTTAGCTACGAGCAGTACTTC. Protein: CASSFSYEQYF. Combining the CDR3 with reference TRBV7-9 and TRBJ2-7 gives the whole variable domain DTGVSQNPRHKITKRGQNVTFRCDPISEHNRLYWYRQTLGQGPEFLTYFQNEAQLEKSRLLSDRFSAERPKGSFSTLEIQRTEQGDSAMYLCASSFSYEQYFGPGTRLTVT.